The 10 T cell receptor beta chains given below trace back to one sample, sequenced in a study of OX40 agonist ivuxolimab in advanced cancers. TCRdb's table, derived via immunoSEQ multiplex PCR, lists solely in-frame clones and lacks some. This table has about 62,000 clones, around 79% appearing once. Sequencing was performed on CD4+ or CD8+ T cells sorted from blood, taken in a trial of the OX40 agonist ivuxolimab. The receptors originated from an adult with an advanced solid tumor such as melanoma, head and neck, liver or kidney cancer.

The CDR3 DNA sequence: TGCGCCAGCAGCCAGGCGGGGGTGACCTACGAGCAGTACTTC. Protein sequence: CASSQAGVTYEQYF. J is TRBJ2-7 and V is TRBV5-1; 7 positions agree with TRBD2. Looked up from germline, CDR1 is SGHRS and CDR2 is YFSETQ. The CDR3 runs to 14 residues. Unmatched junction bases numbered 6, after V lost 4 bases and J lost 2 bases.

As to this clone: Distinct nucleotide sequences in the sample also encode this CDR3. The CDR3 bases are TGTGCCAGCAGCCCAGTGGCACTACAGATACCCCAAGAGACCCAGTACTTC. Translation gives CASSPVALQIPQETQYF. The V and J genes are TRBV7-2 and TRBJ2-5; D call uncertain. Trimming pared 5 bases from V and 1 base from J, leaving 20 bases between. The CDR3 is made up of 17 amino acids. Germline lookup yields CDR1 SGHTA and CDR2 FQGNSA.

This chain joins TRBV7-2 and TRBJ2-5; D gene unclear. Trimming stripped 3 bases from V and 5 bases from J, with 10 bases between. Per germline, CDR1 SGHTA and CDR2 FQGNSA. The CDR3 is 13 residues long. The CDR3, as DNA: TGTGCCAGCAGCTTGGGCTACTGGGAGACCCAGTACTTC. It is translated as CASSLGYWETQYF. Drawing the rest from reference TRBV7-2 and TRBJ2-5, the complete variable domain is GAGVSQSPSNKVTEKGKDVELRCDPISGHTALYWYRQSLGQGLEFLIYFQGNSAPDKSGLPSDRFSAERTGGSVSTLTIQRTQQEDSAVYLCASSLGYWETQYFGPGTRLLVL.

The chain joins TRBV7-2 to TRBJ1-2, with TRBD1 matching 9 bases. The CDR3 has 19 amino acids. Trimming cost V 2 bases and J 5 bases; bases outside gene matches: 18. Germline CDR1 is SGHTA and CDR2 is FQGNSA. CDR3 DNA: TGTGCCAGCAGCTTATTGGGTGGTGGACAGGGGTTGATTGGGTATGGCTACACCTTC. Encoded protein: CASSLLGGGQGLIGYGYTF.

The chain has TRBV27 and TRBJ2-5, with TRBD2 matching over 8 bases. Trimming cost V 5 bases and J 3 bases; bases outside gene matches: 8. This CDR3 is built from 15 residues. In germline, CDR1 is MNHEY, CDR2 SMNVEV (reference sequence). The CDR3 coding sequence is TGTGCCAGCAGTCCGATGGGACTAGATAAAGAGACCCAGTACTTC. Translating it yields CASSPMGLDKETQYF.

V usage is TRBV7-9 and J usage is TRBJ1-4, with 11 bases matching TRBD1. This CDR3 contains 16 residues. The V gene's germline CDR1 is SEHNR and CDR2 FQNEAQ (reference sequence). With 5 bases clipped from V and 8 bases from J, the junction kept 10 bases outside the gene matches. CDR3 nucleotides: TGTGCCAGCAGCCCATCTGGGGACAGGGGGGAAGAAAAACTGTTTTTT. Protein product: CASSPSGDRGEEKLFF.

The rearrangement links TRBV2 to TRBJ2-5, with TRBD1 matching over 8 bases. In germline, CDR1 is SNHLY, CDR2 FYNNEI. V was clipped by 5 bases and J by 1 base; unmatched bases: 6. The CDR3 length is 15 residues. The CDR3: CASSYLDRAQETQYF. The CDR3 DNA reads TGTGCCAGCAGTTATTTGGACAGGGCCCAAGAGACCCAGTACTTC.

The chain employs TRBV7-9 and TRBJ2-1; TRBD1 might be the D (6 bases). Germline V gives CDR1 SEHNR, CDR2 FQNEAQ (reference sequence). The CDR3 runs to 15 residues. Trimming stripped 2 bases from V and 8 bases from J, with 16 bases between. The CDR3 region has the DNA TGTGCCAGCAGCTTAAATCGACAGGCTGGCGATGAGCAGTTCTTC. Protein: CASSLNRQAGDEQFF.

The J gene is TRBJ1-4, the V gene TRBV9, with 9 bases matching TRBD1. Germline assignment: CDR1 SGDLS and CDR2 YYNGEE. The ends lost 3 bases at V and 5 bases at J; junction bases unmatched: 8. This CDR3 is built from 16 residues. The CDR3 region is CASSATQTGGNEKLFF. Here the CDR3 DNA reads TGTGCCAGCAGCGCAACCCAGACAGGGGGAAATGAAAAACTGTTTTTT.

V is TRBV5-1 and J is TRBJ2-1; D gene ambiguous. Germline lookup yields CDR1 SGHRS and CDR2 YFSETQ. Trimming pared 0 bases from V and 1 base from J, leaving 8 bases between. The CDR3 consists of 15 residues. The CDR3 here is CASSLGGQSYNEQFF. CDR3 DNA sequence: TGCGCCAGCAGCTTGGGTGGGCAATCCTACAATGAGCAGTTCTTC.